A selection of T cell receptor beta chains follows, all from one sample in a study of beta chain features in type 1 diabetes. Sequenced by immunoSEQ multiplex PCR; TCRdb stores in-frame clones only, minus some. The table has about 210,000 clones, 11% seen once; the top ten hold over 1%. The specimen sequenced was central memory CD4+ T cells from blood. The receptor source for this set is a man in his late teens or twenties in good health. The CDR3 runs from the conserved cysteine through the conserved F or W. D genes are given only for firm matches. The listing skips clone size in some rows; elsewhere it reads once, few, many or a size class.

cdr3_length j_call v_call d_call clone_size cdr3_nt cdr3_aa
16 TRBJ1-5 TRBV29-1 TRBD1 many TGCAGCGTTGGCCCGGGACAGAGATATAGCAATCAGCCCCAGCATTTT CSVGPGQRYSNQPQHF
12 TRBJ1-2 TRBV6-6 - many TGTGCCAGCAGTATCACGGCCTATGGCTACACCTTC CASSITAYGYTF
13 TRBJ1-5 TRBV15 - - TGTGCCACCAGCAGAGAGTTGGGCCAGCCCCAGCATTTT CATSRELGQPQHF
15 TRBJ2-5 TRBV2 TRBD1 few TGTGCCAGCAGTTCCGGGACAGGGTGGCGGGAGACCCAGTACTTC CASSSGTGWRETQYF
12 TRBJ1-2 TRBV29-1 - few TGCAGCGGTCTCGAGGGAGCCTTTGGCTACACCTTC CSGLEGAFGYTF
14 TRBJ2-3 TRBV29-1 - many TGCAGCGTTGTTGGACAGCGGATCACAGATACGCAGTATTTT CSVVGQRITDTQYF
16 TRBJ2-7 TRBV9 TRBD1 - TGTGCCAGCAGCGTAGCTGCCGGGACAGCAATCTACGAGCAGTACTTC CASSVAAGTAIYEQYF
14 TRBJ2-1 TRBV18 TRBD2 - TGTGCCAGCTCACAAGGACTAGTAGGGAATGAGCAGTTCTTC CASSQGLVGNEQFF
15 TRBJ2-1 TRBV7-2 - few TGTGCCAGCAAGAAGTCAGCGGCCTCCTACAATGAGCAGTTCTTC CASKKSAASYNEQFF
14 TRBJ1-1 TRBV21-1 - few TGTGCCAGCAAAGTCACGAAGTGGGGGACTGAAGCTTTCTTT CASKVTKWGTEAFF
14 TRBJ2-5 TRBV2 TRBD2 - TGTGCCAGCAGTGAGTTCGCTAGCGGTCGAACCCAGTACTTC CASSEFASGRTQYF
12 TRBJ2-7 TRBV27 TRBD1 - TGTGCCAGCCGGGACAGGGTCAACGAGCAGTACTTC CASRDRVNEQYF
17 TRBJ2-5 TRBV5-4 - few TGTGCCAGCAGCCGTGACCCCCGGGCCGAGGATCGGGAGACCCAGTACTTC CASSRDPRAEDRETQYF
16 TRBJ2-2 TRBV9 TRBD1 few TGTGCCAGCAGCCTCCGACAGGGGGAGTACGCCGGGGAGCTGTTTTTT CASSLRQGEYAGELFF
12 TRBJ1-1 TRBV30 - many TGTGCCTGGGGAAGGACTGTGGCTGAAGCTTTCTTT CAWGRTVAEAFF
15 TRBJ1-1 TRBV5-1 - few TGCGCCAGCAGCATGTCCTCTCCGGGGCGAGAGGGAGCTTTCTTT CASSMSSPGREGAFF
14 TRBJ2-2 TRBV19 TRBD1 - TGTGCCAGTAGAAAGACAGGGGCGACCGGGGAGCTGTTTTTT CASRKTGATGELFF
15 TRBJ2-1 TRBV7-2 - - TGTGCCAGCAGCCCCCGGATGAGCTCCTACAATGAGCAGTTCTTC CASSPRMSSYNEQFF
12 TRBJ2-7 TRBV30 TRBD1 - TGTGCCTGGGGAGGACAGGGTAATTTGCAGTACTTC CAWGGQGNLQYF
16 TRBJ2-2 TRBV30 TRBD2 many TGTGCCTGGAGTATACTAGCGGGATGGAGCACCGGGGAGCTGTTTTTT CAWSILAGWSTGELFF
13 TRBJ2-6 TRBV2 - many TGTGCCAGCACGATGGCTGGGGCCAACGTCCTGACTTTC CASTMAGANVLTF
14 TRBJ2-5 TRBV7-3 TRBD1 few TGTGCCAGCAGCCAGACAGGGTCTGGAGAGACCCAGTACTTC CASSQTGSGETQYF
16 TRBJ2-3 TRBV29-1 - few TGCAGCGTTGAAGATTATTGGACCTGGGGGGCAGATACGCAGTATTTT CSVEDYWTWGADTQYF
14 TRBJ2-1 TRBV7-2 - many TGTGCCAGCAGCCCCGTTGGTAGCTCAAATGAGCAGTTCTTC CASSPVGSSNEQFF
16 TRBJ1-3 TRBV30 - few TGTGCCTGGAGTAAAAGACGACGATTGTTAGGAAACACCATATATTTT CAWSKRRRLLGNTIYF
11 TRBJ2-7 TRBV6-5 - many TGTGCCAGCACCTCAGGGAGCGCGCAGTACTTC CASTSGSAQYF
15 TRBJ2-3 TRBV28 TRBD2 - TGTGCCAGCAGCCAACTAGCGGGAGGATTGGATACGCAGTATTTT CASSQLAGGLDTQYF
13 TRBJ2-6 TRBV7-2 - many TGTGCCAGCGGAAGGGCTGGGGCCAACGTCCTGACTTTC CASGRAGANVLTF
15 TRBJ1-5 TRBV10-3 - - TGTGCCATCAGTGAGGGTGGGGGATTGAGTCAGCCCCAGCATTTT CAISEGGGLSQPQHF
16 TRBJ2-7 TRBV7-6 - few TGTGCCAGCAGCAATCTTTTGGGGGGTAAAATTGGCGAGCAGTACTTC CASSNLLGGKIGEQYF
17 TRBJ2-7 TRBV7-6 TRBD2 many TGTGCCAGCAGTTCACTGCATGGACTAGCGGGCTACTACGAGCAGTACTTC CASSSLHGLAGYYEQYF
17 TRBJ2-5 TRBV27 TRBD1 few TGTGCCAGCAGTTCGGGACAGGGGAAGGTTGCCCAAGAGACCCAGTACTTC CASSSGQGKVAQETQYF
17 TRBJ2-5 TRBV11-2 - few TGTGCCAGCAGCCCGGCCGGTCCCTCCGGGGGCGCGGAGACCCAGTACTTC CASSPAGPSGGAETQYF
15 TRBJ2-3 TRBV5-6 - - TGTGCCAGCAGCCGGCCATGGAGCGGCACAGATACGCAGTATTTT CASSRPWSGTDTQYF
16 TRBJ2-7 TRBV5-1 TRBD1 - TGCGCCAGCAGCTCGAGAGACCGGGACAGGGCCTACGAGCAGTACTTC CASSSRDRDRAYEQYF
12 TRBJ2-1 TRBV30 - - TGTGCCTGGAGTGTGACTACCGGTGAGCAGTTCTTC CAWSVTTGEQFF
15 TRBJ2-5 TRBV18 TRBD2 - TGTGCCAGCTCACCGAAGTATAGCGGGGAAGAGACCCAGTACTTC CASSPKYSGEETQYF
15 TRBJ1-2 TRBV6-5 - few TGTGCCAGCAGTTACTCGGGCAGGGTGGTGAGCGGCTACACCTTC CASSYSGRVVSGYTF
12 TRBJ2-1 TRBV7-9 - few TGTGCCAGCAGCTTCGATTTCAATGAGCAGTTCTTC CASSFDFNEQFF
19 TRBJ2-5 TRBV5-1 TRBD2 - TGCGCCAGCAGCTTGAGTCAGACTAGCGGGATTGTTCAGCAAGAGACCCAGTACTTC CASSLSQTSGIVQQETQYF
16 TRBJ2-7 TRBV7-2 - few TGTGCCAGCAGCCTAAACCCCCAGACTTCCTACTACGAGCAGTACTTC CASSLNPQTSYYEQYF
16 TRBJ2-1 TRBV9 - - TGTGCCAGCAGCGGGGGCGGCGGGACCACCTACAATGAGCAGTTCTTC CASSGGGGTTYNEQFF
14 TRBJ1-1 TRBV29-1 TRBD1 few TGCAGCGTAAAAGAGGGGGCTTTATACGCTGAAGCTTTCTTT CSVKEGALYAEAFF
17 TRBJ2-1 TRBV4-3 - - TGCGCCAGCAGCCAAGATGCGGCGGTGGGTTTTTTCAATGAGCAGTTCTTC CASSQDAAVGFFNEQFF
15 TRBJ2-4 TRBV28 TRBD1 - TGTGCCAGCAGTTTTGCGAGGGGGCAAGGGAACATTCAGTACTTC CASSFARGQGNIQYF
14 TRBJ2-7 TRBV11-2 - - TGTGCCAGCAGCTCCCTCGCCGGGAGCTACGAGCAGTACTTC CASSSLAGSYEQYF